The 20 T cell receptor beta chains reported below all come from one sample, sequenced in a study of CD8+CD57+ T cells in acquired aplastic anemia. Genomic DNA constituted the template upon which TCR beta VDJ and CDR3 profiling was performed. TCRdb reanalysed the reads using MiXCR and keeps one entry per CDR3 protein. The table records fewer than 250,000 distinct CDR3 sequences, roughly half of them present only once. The sequencing input was sorted CD4+, CD8+, or CD8+CD57+ T cells (not recorded which) from PBMCs. The receptor source for this set is a human donor in good health, serving as a control.

The chain couples TRBV30 to TRBJ1-2; D gene uncertain. The CDR3 consists of 12 residues. Germline V lookup: CDR1 GTSNPN, CDR2 SVGIG (reference sequence). V lost 4 bases to trimming and J lost 6 bases, with 12 bases between them. The CDR3 DNA follows: TGTGCCTGGAAGCATATTGGAGATGGCTACACCTTC. Its translation is CAWKHIGDGYTF.

This clonotype was seen ten or more times. This chain links TRBV2 with TRBJ1-4, with a possible D match to TRBD1 (6 bases). The CDR3 covers 11 residues. CDR1 and CDR2 (germline): SNHLY, FYNNEI. Deletions cut 10 bases from V and 6 bases from J, with 9 bases between. In DNA, the CDR3 is TGTGCCACTCACAGGGATGAAAAACTGTTTTTT. Its translation: CATHRDEKLFF. The entire variable domain, with the rest obtained from reference TRBV2 and TRBJ1-4, is as follows: EPEVTQTPSHQVTQMGQEVILRCVPISNHLYFYWYRQILGQKVEFLVSFYNNEISEKSEIFDDQFSVERPDGSNFTLKIRSTKLEDSAMYFCATHRDEKLFFGSGTQLSVL.

The chain couples TRBV2 to TRBJ1-6; 7 bases match TRBD1. CDR1 is SNHLY and CDR2 is FYNNEI in the germline V gene. With V trimmed by 3 bases and J by 5 bases, 4 bases remained unmatched. The CDR3 loop spans 15 amino acids. CDR3 sequence: CASSERDRDNSPLHF. CDR3 bases: TGTGCCAGCAGTGAGCGGGACAGAGATAATTCACCCCTCCACTTT.

This clonotype was seen at least ten times. This could be a read error, since a much larger clone is one nucleotide away. The chain uses TRBV10-3 and TRBJ1-2; TRBD1 agrees at 7 bases. Looked up from germline, CDR1 is ENHRY and CDR2 is SYGVKD. This CDR3 spans 13 amino acids. The CDR3 nucleotides read TGTGCCATCAGGTTTGACAGGGTAGATGGCCACACCTTC. Protein product: CAIRFDRVDGHTF.

This clonotype was picked up many times. The chain has TRBV5-5 and TRBJ1-6; no definite D call. The length of the CDR3 is 15 residues. The germline CDR1 and CDR2 sequences are SGHKS and YYEKEE (reference sequence). Trimming took off 1 base at V and 6 bases at J, with 11 bases between the two ends. In DNA, the CDR3 is TGTGCCAGCAGCTTGCTCGGACCTTTTAATTCACCCCTCCACTTT. Protein: CASSLLGPFNSPLHF. The full variable domain, in which reference TRBV5-5 and TRBJ1-6 provide the parts outside the CDR3, is DAGVTQSPTHLIKTRGQQVTLRCSPISGHKSVSWYQQVLGQGPQFIFQYYEKEERGRGNFPDRFSARQFPNYSSELNVNALLLGDSALYLCASSLLGPFNSPLHFGNGTRLTVT.

This clonotype was seen ten or more times. The chain combines TRBV27 with TRBJ2-3, with a possible D match to TRBD2 (6 bases). The V gene lost 6 bases and the J gene lost 3 bases, with 16 bases spanning the gap. Looked up from germline, CDR1 is MNHEY and CDR2 is SMNVEV (reference sequence). The CDR3 loop spans 15 amino acids. The CDR3 bases are TGTGCCAGCAGCCCAAGGGACTTGATAACAGATACGCAGTATTTT. Its protein is CASSPRDLITDTQYF.

This clonotype was detected only a few times. The missing conserved phenylalanine or tryptophan at the end of this CDR3 makes a read error likely. The DNA is omitted, as the CDR3 cannot be located on it reliably, and the CDR3 follows TCRdb's listing. The J gene is TRBJ2-7, the V gene TRBV10-3; TRBD2 is the table's D call, not checked against the DNA. The CDR3 extends over 11 residues, inclusive of both ends. CDR1 is ENHRY, CDR2 SYGVKD, per germline. CDR3 amino acids: CAISESGQGLT.

V and J are TRBV7-3 and TRBJ2-5; TRBD2 matches 7 bases. The CDR3 sequence is 14 residues long. J was trimmed by 4 bases and V by 5 bases; bases with no gene match: 7. Germline assignment: CDR1 SGHTA and CDR2 FQGTGA. The CDR3 region is CASSRNSGIETQYF. In DNA, the CDR3 is TGTGCCAGCAGCCGCAACAGCGGGATAGAGACCCAGTACTTC.

Worth noting for this clonotype: Its ends do not fully match the called genes, so a read error is possible. This chain uses TRBV7-6 with TRBJ1-5; D unclear. There are 15 residues in the CDR3. Germline V gives CDR1 SGHVS, CDR2 FNYEAQ. The CDR3: CASSLLGQSNQPQHF. CDR3 sequence (DNA): TGCGCCAGCAGCTTACTAGGGCAGAGCAATCAGCCCCAGCATTTT.

This chain connects TRBV7-2 to TRBJ1-6, with 7 bases identical to TRBD1. J was trimmed by 16 bases and V by 5 bases; bases with no gene match: 5. This CDR3 comprises 11 residues. The V gene's germline CDR1 is SGHTA and CDR2 FQGNSA. CDR3 in amino acids: CASSPDRELHF. The CDR3, as DNA: TGTGCCAGCAGCCCAGACAGGGAGCTCCACTTT.

The genes are TRBV20-1 and TRBJ2-7, with D perhaps matching TRBD2 (6 bases). V lost 6 bases and J 0 bases, leaving 15 bases between the germline ends. In germline, CDR1 is DFQATT, CDR2 SNEGSKA (reference sequence). The CDR3 sequence is 14 residues long. CDR3 DNA: TGCAGTGCACCTCCTAGCGCCAGCTCCTACGAGCAGTACTTC. This sequence encodes CSAPPSASSYEQYF.

The CDR3 DNA sequence: TGTGCCAGCAGTGATCCTAGCGGGAGGGGGACAGATACGCAGTATTTT. Translated, it gives CASSDPSGRGTDTQYF. The chain carries TRBV2 and TRBJ2-3, with TRBD2 matching 12 bases. Germline trimming cut 3 bases from V and 3 bases from J; bases unmatched to any gene: 4. The V gene's germline CDR1 is SNHLY and CDR2 FYNNEI. This CDR3 contains 16 residues. Together with reference TRBV2 and TRBJ2-3, the CDR3 gives the full variable domain: EPEVTQTPSHQVTQMGQEVILRCVPISNHLYFYWYRQILGQKVEFLVSFYNNEISEKSEIFDDQFSVERPDGSNFTLKIRSTKLEDSAMYFCASSDPSGRGTDTQYFGPGTRLTVL.

V gene TRBV9 combines with J gene TRBJ2-7, with a possible D match to TRBD2 (5 bases). Germline lookup yields CDR1 SGDLS and CDR2 YYNGEE. Deletions cut 3 bases from V and 4 bases from J, with 14 bases between. The CDR3 length is 14 residues. CDR3 sequence reads: CASSAREGEYEQYF. In DNA, the CDR3 is TGTGCCAGCAGCGCCCGGGAAGGCGAATACGAGCAGTACTTC.

The rearrangement links TRBV12-3 or TRBV12-4 to TRBJ2-2; D is unresolved. V was clipped by 7 bases and J by 4 bases, with 7 bases between them. The CDR3 sequence is 12 residues long. DNA for the CDR3: TGTGCCAGCACCCCGTCCACCGGGGAGCTGTTTTTT. As protein: CASTPSTGELFF.

The CDR3 DNA reads as TGTGCCAGCAGTTTCAGCGGGCATGAGCAGTTCTTC. Protein sequence: CASSFSGHEQFF. The chain carries TRBV2 and TRBJ2-1, with D maybe TRBD2 (6 bases). This CDR3 is built from 12 residues. Germline V gives CDR1 SNHLY, CDR2 FYNNEI. Trimming shortened V by 5 bases and J by 8 bases, and 10 bases separated the two germline ends.

Comments on this clonotype: A read error may explain this, as a much larger clone is one base away. The rearrangement uses TRBV7-9 and TRBJ2-1; the D is unclear. Germline V gene sequence: CDR1 SEHNR, CDR2 FQNEAQ (reference sequence). The CDR3 has 13 amino acids. The CDR3 reads CANSRPGPNEQFF. The CDR3 DNA follows: TGTGCCAACAGCCGACCGGGCCCCAATGAGCAGTTCTTC.

Of note for this clonotype: A much larger clone lies one base from this, so it may be a read error. CDR3 amino acids: CASSYRAVRYNEQLF. CDR3 DNA sequence: TGTGCCAGCAGTTATCGGGCAGTTAGATACAATGAGCAGCTCTTC. V and J are TRBV10-3 and TRBJ2-1; D uncertain. Per germline, CDR1 ENHRY and CDR2 SYGVKD. This CDR3 region has 15 residues.

This clonotype was picked up many times. In DNA form, the CDR3 reads TGTGCCAGCAGTTTATACATTTCACCCCTCCACTTT. This translates into CASSLYISPLHF. The chain uses TRBV6-2 or TRBV6-3 and TRBJ1-6; D gene unclear. The length of the CDR3 is 12 residues. V lost 4 bases to trimming and J lost 9 bases, with 7 bases between them. CDR1 and CDR2 (germline): MNHEY, SVGEGT.

This clonotype was detected ten times or more. The J gene is TRBJ1-6, the V gene TRBV7-9; D perhaps matches TRBD1 (5 bases). CDR1 is SEHNR and CDR2 is FQNEAQ in the germline V gene (reference sequence). Trimming took off 6 bases at V and 8 bases at J, with 20 bases between the two ends. The CDR3 spans 16 residues. The CDR3 region is CASSFRKDILYSPLHF. CDR3 DNA: TGTGCCAGCAGTTTTAGGAAGGACATCCTTTATTCACCCCTCCACTTT.

This clonotype was seen at least ten times. This rearrangement joins TRBV20-1 to TRBJ2-1, with D unclear. Per the germline V gene, CDR1 is DFQATT and CDR2 is SNEGSKA (reference sequence). This CDR3 spans 13 amino acids. Deletions cut 3 bases from V and 4 bases from J, with 10 bases between. The CDR3 DNA sequence: TGCAGTGCTAGTTGGTCTTCTTACAATGAGCAGTTCTTC. Protein product: CSASWSSYNEQFF.